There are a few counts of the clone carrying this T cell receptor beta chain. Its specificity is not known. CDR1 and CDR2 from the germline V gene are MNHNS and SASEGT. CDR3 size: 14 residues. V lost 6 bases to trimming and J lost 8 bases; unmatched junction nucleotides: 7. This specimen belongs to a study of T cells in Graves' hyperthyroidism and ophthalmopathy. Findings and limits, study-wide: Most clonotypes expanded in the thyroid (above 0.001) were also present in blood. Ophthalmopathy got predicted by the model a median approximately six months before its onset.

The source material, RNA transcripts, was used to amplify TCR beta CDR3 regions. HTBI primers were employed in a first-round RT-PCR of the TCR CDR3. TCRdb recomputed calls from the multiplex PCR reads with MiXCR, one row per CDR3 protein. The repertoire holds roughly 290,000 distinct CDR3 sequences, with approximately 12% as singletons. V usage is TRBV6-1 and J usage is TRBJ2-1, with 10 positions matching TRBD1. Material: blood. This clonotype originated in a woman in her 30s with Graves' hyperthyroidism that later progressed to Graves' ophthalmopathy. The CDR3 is CASRPGQGYDEQFF. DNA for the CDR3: TGTGCCAGCAGGCCGGGACAGGGGTACGATGAGCAGTTCTTC.